There are many counts of the clone carrying this T cell receptor beta chain. These data originate in a study of human T cells and chemical hapten exposure. This sample's time point: pre-sensitization, week 0. Specified treatment: therapeutic diphenylcyclopropenone sensitization with weekly scalp DPC. The V gene's germline CDR1 is ENHRY and CDR2 SYGVKD. The CDR3 extends over 12 amino acids. Trimming shortened V by 8 bases and J by 4 bases, and 9 bases separated the two germline ends. In TCRdb, the RACE reads were re-called with MiXCR into one record per CDR3 protein. The sample contains approximately 50,000 distinct CDR3 sequences, about 11% of which appear only once.

The source of this sequence is a woman aged 40-49 years with alopecia areata. Some clones in this sample may be carry-over from other donors' samples. The sequences come from whole blood, collected in connection with sensitization to the hapten diphenylcyclopropenone (DPC). The genes are TRBV10-3 and TRBJ1-3; D remains ambiguous. CDR3 DNA sequence: TGTGCCATCCACGAAGGCGGAAACACCATATATTTT. Translating it yields CAIHEGGNTIYF.